This entry lists 19 T cell receptor beta chains sequenced from one sample in a study of cytomegalovirus exposure and HLA in healthy donors. PCR involved 60 Vbeta and 13 Jbeta primers. Using immunoSEQ multiplex PCR, the repertoire was profiled, and TCRdb retains in-frame clones only, with some absent. The data show about 160,000 clones, 65% to 85% seen once. The sequenced sample consisted of PBMCs. The source of these receptors is a male donor in good health and CMV-seropositive.

The rearrangement links TRBV27 to TRBJ2-5; the D gene is possibly TRBD1 (5 bases). This CDR3 is built from 14 residues. CDR1 and CDR2 from the germline V gene are MNHEY and SMNVEV (reference sequence). Trimming left V 0 bases short and J 6 bases short, with 11 bases between. CDR3 protein: CASSLSLRDQTQYF. For the CDR3, the DNA is TGTGCCAGCAGTTTATCTCTCAGGGATCAGACCCAGTACTTC.

This rearrangement joins TRBV9 to TRBJ2-1; 10 bases line up with TRBD2. V dropped 0 bases and J dropped 0; count of bases not matched to a gene: 6. Germline CDR1 and CDR2: SGDLS and YYNGEE. There are 18 residues in the CDR3. The CDR3 DNA follows: TGTGCCAGCAGCGTAGGGACTAGCGGCGTGAGCTCCTACAATGAGCAGTTCTTC. Its translation is CASSVGTSGVSSYNEQFF.

Concerning this clone itself: The junction shows a germline mismatch at one end, possibly a read error. This chain connects TRBV30 to TRBJ1-6; possibly TRBD1 for D (6 bases). Germline V gene sequence: CDR1 GTSNPN, CDR2 SVGIG (reference sequence). This CDR3 is 14 amino acids long. Here the CDR3 DNA reads TGTGCCTGGGACAGGCAACATTATAATTCACCCCCCCACTTT. It translates to CAWDRQHYNSPPHF.

The J gene is TRBJ1-2, the V gene TRBV6-5; 7 bases are a match to TRBD1. Unmatched junction bases numbered 7, after V lost 5 bases and J lost 4 bases. The germline gives CDR1 MNHEY, CDR2 SVGAGI. The CDR3 is made up of 14 amino acids. The CDR3 bases are TGTGCCAGCAGTATCCTACAGGGGACCTATGGCTACACCTTC. Encoded protein: CASSILQGTYGYTF.

This clone was seen only a few times. The V and J genes are TRBV29-1 and TRBJ1-1, with 8 bases that match TRBD1. J gave up 4 bases and V 7 bases, and 8 bases lay outside the gene matches. This CDR3 has 13 residues. Germline assignment: CDR1 SQVTM and CDR2 ANQGSEA. The CDR3 DNA reads as TGCAGCGCTGGACAGGGCGAGGCCACTGAAGCTTTCTTT. Translating it yields CSAGQGEATEAFF. Full variable domain (missing parts from reference TRBV29-1 and TRBJ1-1): SAVISQKPSRDICQRGTSLTIQCQVDSQVTMMFWYRQQPGQSLTLIATANQGSEATYESGFVIDKFPISRPNLTFSTLTVSNMSPEDSSIYLCSAGQGEATEAFFGQGTRLTVV.

The count of this clone is one. At one end the junction does not follow the germline gene, possibly because of a read error. The rearrangement uses TRBV7-9 and TRBJ1-4; 11 bases map to TRBD1. The CDR3 is 19 amino acids. CDR1 is SEHNR and CDR2 is FQNEAQ in the germline V gene (reference sequence). In DNA form, the CDR3 reads TGTTCCAGCAGCTTACGAGGGACAGGGGGGAGAGCAACTAATGAAAAACTGTTTTTT. Encoded protein: CSSSLRGTGGRATNEKLFF.

The sample holds a few counts of this clone. The rearrangement links TRBV28 to TRBJ2-2; TRBD2 aligns across 14 bases. CDR1 is MDHEN and CDR2 is SYDVKM in the germline V gene. J was trimmed by 6 bases and V by 11 bases; bases with no gene match: 17. This CDR3 spans 18 amino acids. The chain's CDR3 is CAGTSGTSGSALAGELFF. The DNA for the CDR3 is TGTGCCGGGACATCCGGGACTAGCGGGAGCGCGTTGGCCGGGGAGCTGTTTTTT.

V is TRBV7-2 and J is TRBJ2-2; the match to TRBD2 covers 11 bases. The CDR3 has 17 amino acids. The ends lost 5 bases at V and 3 bases at J; junction bases unmatched: 8. CDR1 is SGHTA and CDR2 is FQGNSA in the germline V gene. The CDR3 DNA sequence: TGTGCCAGCAGCCAGGTAGCGGGAGGGCCGTACACCGGGGAGCTGTTTTTT. This sequence encodes CASSQVAGGPYTGELFF. The entire variable domain, with the rest obtained from reference TRBV7-2 and TRBJ2-2, is as follows: GAGVSQSPSNKVTEKGKDVELRCDPISGHTALYWYRQSLGQGLEFLIYFQGNSAPDKSGLPSDRFSAERTGGSVSTLTIQRTQQEDSAVYLCASSQVAGGPYTGELFFGEGSRLTVL.

This rearrangement joins TRBV7-8 to TRBJ2-7, with D perhaps TRBD2 (6 bases). V dropped 5 bases and J dropped 2 bases, with 13 bases sitting between them. The V gene's germline CDR1 is SGHVS and CDR2 FQNEAQ. The CDR3 length is 14 residues. CDR3: CASSPSGLTYEQYF. DNA for the CDR3: TGTGCCAGCAGCCCAAGCGGGCTTACCTACGAGCAGTACTTC.

This CDR3 is CASINQEAARYNEQFF. The CDR3 DNA sequence: TGTGCCAGCATCAACCAAGAGGCCGCCCGTTACAATGAGCAGTTCTTC. The chain has TRBV7-9 and TRBJ2-1; D is unresolved. CDR3 length: 16 amino acids. Between the trimmed V and J ends, which lost 7 bases and 4 bases, there was a span of 20 bases. CDR1 is SEHNR and CDR2 is FQNEAQ in the germline V gene (reference sequence).

V and J are TRBV6-6 and TRBJ1-6, with 11 bases matching TRBD1. Germline CDR1 MNHNY, CDR2 SVGAGI (reference sequence). There are 14 residues in the CDR3. Trimming took 6 bases from V and 10 from J; bases not matched to a gene: 5. The CDR3 spells CASSTGQGGSPLHF. The CDR3 DNA follows: TGTGCCAGCAGCACGGGACAGGGGGGGTCACCCCTCCACTTT.

J is TRBJ2-1 and V is TRBV6-5; 10 bases fit TRBD2. V was clipped by 2 bases and J by 9 bases; unmatched bases: 10. The CDR3 is 16 residues long. Germline-derived CDR1 and CDR2 are MNHEY and SVGAGI. The CDR3 DNA follows: TGTGCCAGCAGTTACGAGCGGGAGGGCCATGGGGGTGAGCAGTTCTTC. The encoded protein is CASSYEREGHGGEQFF.

The chain is built from TRBV19 and TRBJ2-4; tentatively, D is TRBD2 (6 bases). The CDR3 loop spans 15 amino acids. Trimming pared 2 bases from V and 0 bases from J, leaving 8 bases between. Germline V CDR1 and CDR2: LNHDA, SQIVND (reference sequence). The CDR3 bases are TGTGCCAGTAGTATACCGGGGGAAGCCAAAAACATTCAGTACTTC. Translating it yields CASSIPGEAKNIQYF.

A few counts support this clone. The chain has TRBV7-2 and TRBJ2-7; D is uncertain. V shed 1 base and J shed 7 bases, with 11 bases lying between them. CDR1 and CDR2 (germline): SGHTA, FQGNSA. The CDR3 is 13 residues long. The DNA for the CDR3 is TGTGCCAGCAGCTTAGTGGAGTTTGGAGAGCAGTACTTC. The encoded protein is CASSLVEFGEQYF.

This clone was found once. J is TRBJ2-1 and V is TRBV5-1; D remains unclear. Trimming shortened V by 2 bases and J by 5 bases, and 11 bases separated the two germline ends. The CDR3 is made up of 14 amino acids. Per the germline V gene, CDR1 is SGHRS and CDR2 is YFSETQ. This CDR3 is CASSFRETHNEQFF. In DNA, the CDR3 is TGCGCCAGCAGCTTCCGAGAAACCCACAATGAGCAGTTCTTC.

This clone was counted only a few times. This chain joins TRBV25-1 and TRBJ1-4; D gene unclear. The CDR3 is made up of 15 amino acids. Germline-derived CDR1 and CDR2 are MGHDK and SYGVNS. Trimming removed 5 bases from V and 0 bases from J, with 10 bases in between. The chain's CDR3 is CASSLGGSTNEKLFF. CDR3 sequence (DNA): TGTGCCAGCAGTCTCGGCGGTTCAACTAATGAAAAACTGTTTTTT.

The rearrangement links TRBV20-1 to TRBJ2-7, with D possibly matching TRBD2 (5 bases). The CDR3 loop spans 11 amino acids. The V end was cut by 7 bases, the J end by 2 bases, with 9 bases between. Germline CDR1 DFQATT, CDR2 SNEGSKA (reference sequence). CDR3 bases: TGCAGTGTTCCCGGGACCTACGAGCAGTACTTC. It codes for CSVPGTYEQYF.

The chain carries TRBV14 and TRBJ2-5; D might be TRBD1 (6 bases). Germline V gene sequence: CDR1 SGHDN, CDR2 FVKESK. The V end was cut by 5 bases, the J end by 7 bases, with 14 bases between. The CDR3 has 13 amino acids. The CDR3 here is CASSTHQGSTQYF. The CDR3 DNA follows: TGTGCCAGCAGCACGCATCAGGGGTCGACCCAGTACTTC.

The J gene is TRBJ2-7, the V gene TRBV29-1; TRBD2 aligns across 7 bases. The CDR3 has 15 residues. The trim removed 7 bases at V and 2 bases at J, leaving 14 bases unmatched. Germline CDR1 reads SQVTM; CDR2 reads ANQGSEA. CDR3 DNA sequence: TGCAGCGCGATCCCTAGCGGAGTTGGTACCTACGAGCAGTACTTC. Amino acids: CSAIPSGVGTYEQYF.